Detailed here is one T cell receptor (beta chain). Its antigen is as yet unknown. The data originate from a study of shared clonotypes between healthy human individuals. Overall study: Donor ages ranged 18 to 49 years: a couple of women, a few men. The plates for each donor numbered three CD4 naive, three CD4 memory, two CD8 naive and one CD8 memory.

Repertoires were generated with immunoSEQ multiplex PCR, while TCRdb's copy carries only in-frame clones and drops some. The data contain about 2.3 million clones, 85% to 95% of them singletons. CDR3 size: 15 residues. Trimming stripped 2 bases from V and 2 bases from J, with 13 bases between. In germline, CDR1 is SGDLS, CDR2 YYNGEE. Regarding the study as a whole: All-four-donor shared clonotypes had higher generation probabilities than non-shared clonotypes did. Even with large depth, rarefaction showed that sorted-subset sequencing was incomplete.

This chain links TRBV9 with TRBJ1-1; D ambiguous. The sequence came from a young man in good health. Some clones in this sample may be carry-over from other donors' samples. Sequencing was carried out using naive CD4+ T cells from PBMCs. Noted subset: CD45RA+ positively selected. The CDR3 DNA is TGTGCCAGCAGCGTCACCCCCTTCGTAAACACTGAAGCTTTCTTT. Its protein product is CASSVTPFVNTEAFF.